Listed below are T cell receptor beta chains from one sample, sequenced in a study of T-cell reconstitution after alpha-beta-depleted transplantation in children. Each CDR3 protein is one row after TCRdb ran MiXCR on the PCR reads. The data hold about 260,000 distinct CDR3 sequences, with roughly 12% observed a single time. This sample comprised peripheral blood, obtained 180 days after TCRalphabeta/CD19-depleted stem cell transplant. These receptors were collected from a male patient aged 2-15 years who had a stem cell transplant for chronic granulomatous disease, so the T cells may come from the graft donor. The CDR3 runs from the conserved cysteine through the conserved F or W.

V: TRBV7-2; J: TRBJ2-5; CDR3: CASSLAVGGLETQYF
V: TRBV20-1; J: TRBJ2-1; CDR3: CSAGQLAHYNEQFF
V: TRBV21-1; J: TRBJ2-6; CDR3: CASSKYDSARSGANVLTF
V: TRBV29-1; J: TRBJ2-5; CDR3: CSVPPDRGRYQETQYF
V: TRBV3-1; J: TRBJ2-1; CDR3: CASSQGVFTYNEQFF
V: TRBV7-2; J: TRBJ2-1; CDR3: CASSRDPSYNEQFF
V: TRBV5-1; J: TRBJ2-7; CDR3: CASSFGGTEQYF
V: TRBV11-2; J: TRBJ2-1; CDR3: CASSLRTPSSYNEQFF
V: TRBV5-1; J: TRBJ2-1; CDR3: CASSLVVVPGYEQFF
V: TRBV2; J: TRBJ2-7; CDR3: CASSRTSGSSWGEQYF
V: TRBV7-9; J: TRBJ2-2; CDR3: CASSLLADTGELFF
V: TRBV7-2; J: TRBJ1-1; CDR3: CASSTDSYPNTEAFF
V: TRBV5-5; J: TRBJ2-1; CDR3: CASSRMGIRFF
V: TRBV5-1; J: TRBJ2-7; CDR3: CASSSLAGGLDEQYF
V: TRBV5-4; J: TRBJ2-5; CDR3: CASSTTSTSGKETQYF
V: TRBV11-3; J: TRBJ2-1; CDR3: CASSPTRSYNEQFF